This T cell receptor (beta chain) comes out of a study of T cells after yellow fever vaccination (dated by TCRdb to between 2018 and 2021). Broadly, across the study: Using CD3, CD45RA, CCR7 and CD95 staining, memory subsets (EM, EMRA, CM and Tscm) were sorted on a BD FACS Aria III. Two healthy male donors made up the cohort, one aged 18 to 29 years and the other aged 30 to 39 years. Sorting of memory subsets took place on days 0, 15 and 45 and at 18 months after primary vaccination, as well as on days 0, 15 and 45 after the 30-year booster. To follow T-cell clones before and after both primary and booster YFV17D yellow fever vaccination, bulk TCR alpha and beta repertoires underwent longitudinal sequencing. The SMART-Seq v4 Ultra Low Input RNA kit was used to prepare libraries from fractions with low cell numbers. Bulk PBMC replicates and cell subsets were isolated from blood drawn at multiple timepoints before and after both primary and secondary immunization. Broad study findings and their caveats: On day 0, almost all vaccine-responding clonotypes were below detection in the sorted memory subsets. The secondary T-cell response was found to be weaker but faster than the primary response, with a peak reached on day 5 rather than on day 15. Computational filtering was required because FACS-sorted repertoires could contain abundant contaminating clonotypes from the bulk population. A small share of clonotypes occurred in both CD4 and CD8 compartments, likely arising from convergent recombination. After the booster, most clones that had expanded after primary vaccination were detected again (nearly 97% of CD4 and around nine tenths of CD8), suggesting broad maintenance of memory. Because the study included only two donors, the extent to which the findings can be generalized is limited.

This clonotype was counted many times. The input lacks base qualities; no much larger clone sits a single base away. TCR cDNA was synthesized by 5'RACE template switching, which introduced a universal primer site and unique molecular identifiers. Priming of cDNA synthesis was performed from both the TCR alpha and TCR beta constant segments. Two PCR steps were used to amplify libraries, with sample barcodes and sequencing adapters being added in the second step. Sequencing of libraries was done on Illumina HiSeq 2500 (2x100 bp) or NovaSeq (2x150 bp). The original pipeline was this. MIGEC handled demultiplexing of reads and collapsing into UMI consensus sequences, while MiXCR performed V(D)J alignment. Using edgeR on replicate PBMC samples, clonotypes were called vaccine-responding if FDR was below 0.01 and the log2 fold change was above 5 up to day 15. CD4 or CD8 identity was assigned to each bulk clonotype according to whether the clonotype was present at higher abundance in the sequenced CD4 repertoire or the sequenced CD8 repertoire. To estimate how each clone was distributed across memory phenotypes, clonotype frequencies in memory subsets were weighted by the numbers of FACS-sorted cells. TCRdb handled the public reads itself, with Q25 trimming in fastp and clone calling in MiXCR, and kept productive beta chains. CDR3 protein duplicates are merged, each entry listing the most common genes and DNA. None of the V and J calls come from the authors' own analysis; TCRdb made them. The sample table shows roughly 32,000 distinct CDR3 sequences, and around 6.7% are seen once. Jointly, the top ten make up roughly 23% of the sample.

Per the germline V gene, KGHSY is the CDR1 and FQNENV is the CDR2. V loses 3 bases, J loses 4 bases, and the germline ends lie 16 bases apart. The CDR3 has 16 amino acids, counting the end cysteine and phenylalanine. Only the CDR3 region is kept as DNA, spanning 48 bases read in frame from base 1. The treatment or condition label corresponds to: live attenuated yellow fever vaccine strain. PBMCs were isolated from peripheral blood using a standard Ficoll-Paque protocol. For sorted memory subsets, RNA extraction was done with the RNeasy Micro Kit. This chain joins TRBV16 to TRBJ1-5; the D gene cannot be resolved reliably. The starting material was PBMCs, either bulk or a sorted T-cell subset (CD4+, CD8+, memory, or dextramer-sorted; not recorded which), obtained on the day of the first yellow fever vaccination. The receptor comes from a man between 18 and 29 years old who received the YFV17D yellow fever vaccine. The base sequence is TGTGCCAGCAGCCACTACGGAAAGGTTGGTAATCAGCCCCAGCATTTT. Translated, this is CASSHYGKVGNQPQHF.